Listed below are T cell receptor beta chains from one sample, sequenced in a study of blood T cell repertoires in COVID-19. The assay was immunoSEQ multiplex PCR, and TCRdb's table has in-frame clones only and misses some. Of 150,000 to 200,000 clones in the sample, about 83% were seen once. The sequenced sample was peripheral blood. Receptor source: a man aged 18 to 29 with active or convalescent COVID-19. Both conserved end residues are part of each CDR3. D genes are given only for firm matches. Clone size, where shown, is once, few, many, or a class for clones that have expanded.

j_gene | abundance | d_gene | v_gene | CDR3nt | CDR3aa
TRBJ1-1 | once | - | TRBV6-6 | TGTGCCAGCAGTTACTTTTTGGGGAGCACTGAAGCTTTCTTT | CASSYFLGSTEAFF
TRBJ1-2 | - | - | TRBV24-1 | TGTGCCACCAGTGGGAGAGCTAACTATGGCTACACCTTC | CATSGRANYGYTF
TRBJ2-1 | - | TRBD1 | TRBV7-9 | TGTGCCAGCAGTCTAACAGGGGGGAGCTCCTACAATGAGCAGTTCTTC | CASSLTGGSSYNEQFF
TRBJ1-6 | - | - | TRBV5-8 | TGTGCCAGCAGCTTGGCCAGGGAGGATTCACCCCTCCACTTT | CASSLAREDSPLHF
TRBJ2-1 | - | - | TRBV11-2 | TGTGCCAGCAGCTTAGTGGCACAGCAAGCCTACAATGAGCAGTTCTTC | CASSLVAQQAYNEQFF
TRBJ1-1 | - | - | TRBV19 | TGTGCCAGTAGTATCAGAGGAGAAGGGGGGAACACTGAAGCTTTCTTT | CASSIRGEGGNTEAFF
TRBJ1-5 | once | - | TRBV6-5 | TGTGCCAGCAGTCGAGAAAACCCTAGCAATCAGCCCCAGCATTTT | CASSRENPSNQPQHF
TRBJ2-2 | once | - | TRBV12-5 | TGTGCTAGTGGTTTGGTACTTAGGGGTCGGGGGGCGAACACCGAGGAGCTGTTTTTT | CASGLVLRGRGANTEELFF
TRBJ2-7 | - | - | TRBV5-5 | TGTGCCAGCAGGGATAGTAGGGGCGGCTACGAGCAGTACTTC | CASRDSRGGYEQYF
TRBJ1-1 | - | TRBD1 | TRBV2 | TGTGCCAGCAGGACCACAGGGGGTTTGATGAACACTGAAGCTTTCTTT | CASRTTGGLMNTEAFF
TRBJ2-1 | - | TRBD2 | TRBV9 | TGTGCCAGCAGCGTAGCGGCGGGAGACTCCTACAATGAGCAGTTCTTC | CASSVAAGDSYNEQFF
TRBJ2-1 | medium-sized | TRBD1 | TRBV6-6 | TGTGCCAGCAGTTCTACAGGGGGTAGCTCCTACAATGAGCAGTTCTTC | CASSSTGGSSYNEQFF
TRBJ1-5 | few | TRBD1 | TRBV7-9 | TGTGCCAGCAGCTCGTCGACAGGGGATCAGCCCCAGCATTTT | CASSSSTGDQPQHF
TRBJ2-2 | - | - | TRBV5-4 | TGTGCCAGCAGCTTGGATGCAGCGAACACCGGGGAGCTGTTTTTT | CASSLDAANTGELFF
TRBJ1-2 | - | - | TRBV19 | TGTGCCAGTAGTCAACCACCAGGGTTCTATGGCTACACCTTC | CASSQPPGFYGYTF
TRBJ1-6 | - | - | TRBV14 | TGTGCCAGCGCCCTCCGGGGGGGACGTGGATCACCCCTCCACTTT | CASALRGGRGSPLHF
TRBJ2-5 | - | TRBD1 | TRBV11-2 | TGTGCCAGCAGCTTCATAGCAGGGGGCTTCGGAGAGACCCAGTACTTC | CASSFIAGGFGETQYF
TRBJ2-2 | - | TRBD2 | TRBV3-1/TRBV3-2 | TGTGCCAGCAGCCTCAAACTAGCGGGAGGGACCGGGGAGCTGTTTTTT | CASSLKLAGGTGELFF
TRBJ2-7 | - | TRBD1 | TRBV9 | TGTGCCAGCAGCGCGATAGGACAGGGGACCGAGCAGTACTTC | CASSAIGQGTEQYF
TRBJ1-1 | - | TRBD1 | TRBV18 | TGTGCCAGCTCACCGCAGGGGGTAGGCGACACTGAAGCTTTCTTT | CASSPQGVGDTEAFF
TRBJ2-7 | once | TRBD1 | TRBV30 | TGTGCCTGGACGGATGACAGGGGGAGGCTGGGAGAGCAGTACTTC | CAWTDDRGRLGEQYF
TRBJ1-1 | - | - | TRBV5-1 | TGCGCCAGCAGCTTGGGGTCGACAGCCGCGAACACTGAAGCTTTCTTT | CASSLGSTAANTEAFF
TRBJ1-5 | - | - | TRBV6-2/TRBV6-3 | TGTGCCAGCAGTTACACGTTTGGAACAGGGAGCAATCAGCCCCAGCATTTT | CASSYTFGTGSNQPQHF
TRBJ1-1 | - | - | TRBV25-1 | TGTGCCAGCTCCACATCCGTTAACACTGAAGCTTTCTTT | CASSTSVNTEAFF
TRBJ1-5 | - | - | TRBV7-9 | TGTGCCAGCAGCTTAGGGCAGCGGGATAATCAGCCCCAGCATTTT | CASSLGQRDNQPQHF
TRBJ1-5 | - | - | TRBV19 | TGTGCCAGTAGTATTGGTCAGGGTGGCAATCAGCCCCAGCATTTT | CASSIGQGGNQPQHF
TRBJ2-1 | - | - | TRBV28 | TGTGCCAGCGGAGAGAGGACAGCGGATGAGCAGTTCTTC | CASGERTADEQFF
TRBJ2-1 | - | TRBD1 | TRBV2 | TGTGCCAGCAGTGAAACCGGGACAGGGTTGTACAATGAGCAGTTCTTC | CASSETGTGLYNEQFF
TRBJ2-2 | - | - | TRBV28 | TGTGCCAGCAAAGCAATAACAGACAACACCGGGGAGCTGTTTTTT | CASKAITDNTGELFF
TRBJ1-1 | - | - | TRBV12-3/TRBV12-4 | TGTGCCAGCAGCGTATTGGACGGGAGGGCTTTCTTT | CASSVLDGRAFF
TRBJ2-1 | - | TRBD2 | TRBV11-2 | TGTGCCAGCATCGCAGGGCGGGGGGGGTACAATGAGCAGTTCTTC | CASIAGRGGYNEQFF
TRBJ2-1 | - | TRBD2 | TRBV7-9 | TGTGCCAGCAGCTCCGCCCTAGCGGGGGCCAATGAGCAGTTCTTC | CASSSALAGANEQFF
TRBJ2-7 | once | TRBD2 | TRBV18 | TGTGCCAGCTCACCACTCCTACTAGCGGGGAACTCCTACGAGCAGTACTTC | CASSPLLLAGNSYEQYF